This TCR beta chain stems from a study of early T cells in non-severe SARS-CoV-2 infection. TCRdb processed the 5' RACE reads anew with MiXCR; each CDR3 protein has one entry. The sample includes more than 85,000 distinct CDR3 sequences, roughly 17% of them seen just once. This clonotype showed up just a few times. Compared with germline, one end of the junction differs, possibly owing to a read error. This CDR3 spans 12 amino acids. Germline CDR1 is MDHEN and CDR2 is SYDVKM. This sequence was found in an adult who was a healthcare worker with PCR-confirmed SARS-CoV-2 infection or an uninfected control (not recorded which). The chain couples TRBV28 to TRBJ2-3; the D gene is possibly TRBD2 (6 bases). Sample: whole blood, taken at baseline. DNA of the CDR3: TGTGCCAGCAGTTTCAGGGCTAGCGACCCCCGTTGG. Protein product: CASSFRASDPRW.